This TCR beta chain was recovered during a study of T cell changes during pregnancy in multiple sclerosis. Germline V CDR1 and CDR2: ENHRY, SYGVKD. This CDR3 is 12 amino acids long. Trimming took 8 bases from V and 7 from J, leaving 11 bases between them. Some clones are missing from TCRdb's copy, which holds only in-frame ones; the method was immunoSEQ multiplex PCR. This sample has about 53,000 clones, with more than 75% found just once. This specimen consisted of CD8+ T cells from peripheral blood mononuclear cells, obtained before pregnancy. The chain uses TRBV10-3 and TRBJ2-2; the D is unclear. The receptor comes from a female donor with multiple sclerosis, enrolled in a pregnancy study. The CDR3 here is CAILRGGGELFF. For the CDR3, the DNA is TGTGCCATCCTACGAGGCGGCGGGGAGCTGTTTTTT.